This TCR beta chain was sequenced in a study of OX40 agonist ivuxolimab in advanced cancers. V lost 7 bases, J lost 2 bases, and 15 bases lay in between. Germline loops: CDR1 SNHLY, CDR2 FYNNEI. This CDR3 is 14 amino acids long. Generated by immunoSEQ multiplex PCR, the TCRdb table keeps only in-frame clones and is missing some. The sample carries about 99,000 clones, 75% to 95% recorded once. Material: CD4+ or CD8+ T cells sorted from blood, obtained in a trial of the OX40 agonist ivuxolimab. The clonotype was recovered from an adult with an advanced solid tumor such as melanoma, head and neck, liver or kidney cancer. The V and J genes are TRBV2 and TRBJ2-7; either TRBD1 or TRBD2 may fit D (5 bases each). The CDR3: CASNQRGVPYEQYF. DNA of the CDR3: TGTGCCAGCAACCAGAGGGGTGTTCCCTACGAGCAGTACTTC.